Presented here are 28 T cell receptor beta chains from one specimen sequenced in a study of technical replicates of blood from several donors. The data were produced by immunoSEQ multiplex PCR, yet TCRdb's version contains in-frame clones alone and is incomplete. Of fewer than 90,000 clones listed, approximately 90% are singletons. Sequencing input: T cells isolated from PBMCs. These receptors were taken from a human donor in good health.

This clone occurred a few times. The chain carries TRBV4-2 and TRBJ1-1; TRBD1 aligns across 7 bases. In germline, CDR1 is LGHNA, CDR2 YNFKEQ. V lost 1 base and J lost 4; bases outside the gene matches: 6. The CDR3 is 15 residues long. CDR3 protein: CASSQVWQGGTEAFF. Written as DNA, the CDR3 is TGTGCCAGCAGCCAAGTTTGGCAGGGGGGCACTGAAGCTTTCTTT.

V and J are TRBV28 and TRBJ2-5, with D uncertain. Germline CDR1 MDHEN, CDR2 SYDVKM. The ends were cut back, 1 base at V and 0 bases at J, with 9 bases in the middle. The length of the CDR3 is 15 residues. CDR3 in DNA: TGTGCCAGCAGTTTATTTATAACAGACCAAGAGACCCAGTACTTC. It is translated as CASSLFITDQETQYF.

The J gene is TRBJ1-5, the V gene TRBV9, with D unresolved. Deletions cut 0 bases from V and 6 bases from J, with 10 bases between. CDR1 and CDR2 (germline): SGDLS, YYNGEE. The CDR3 is 14 residues long. The CDR3: CASSVDFQAQPQHF. The DNA for the CDR3 is TGTGCCAGCAGCGTAGATTTTCAAGCTCAGCCCCAGCATTTT.

The chain combines TRBV29-1 with TRBJ1-1; unclear D gene. This CDR3 region has 13 residues. V shed 2 bases and J shed 2 bases, with 9 bases lying between them. Germline-derived CDR1 and CDR2 are SQVTM and ANQGSEA. This CDR3 reads CSVERRLNTEAFF. The CDR3 DNA reads TGCAGCGTTGAACGCAGGCTAAACACTGAAGCTTTCTTT.

This sequence joins TRBV27 and TRBJ2-2, with 9 nucleotides matching TRBD2. The germline V gene encodes CDR1 MNHEY and CDR2 SMNVEV (reference sequence). The CDR3 is 16 amino acids. The ends lost 5 bases at V and 4 bases at J; junction bases unmatched: 8. The DNA of the CDR3 is TGTGCCAGCAGTGTCTTAGCGGGAGTGACCACCGGGGAGCTGTTTTTT. It is translated as CASSVLAGVTTGELFF.

The chain links TRBV15 to TRBJ1-2; D gene ambiguous. The CDR3 has 15 amino acids. V lost 1 base and J lost 4, with 13 bases in between. Germline lookup yields CDR1 LNHNV and CDR2 YYDKDF (reference sequence). The CDR3: CATSRGARYSYGYTF. DNA for the CDR3: TGTGCCACCAGCAGAGGGGCCAGATACAGCTATGGCTACACCTTC.

The chain uses TRBV27 and TRBJ2-3; no firm D call. Between the trimmed V and J ends, which lost 2 bases and 4 bases, there was a span of 7 bases. Germline CDR1 MNHEY, CDR2 SMNVEV (reference sequence). This CDR3 region has 13 residues. Here the CDR3 DNA reads TGTGCCAGCAGTTTAATTGGCCCAGATACGCAGTATTTT. This sequence encodes CASSLIGPDTQYF.

The chain has TRBV4-1 and TRBJ2-7, with 9 bases identical to TRBD2. With 0 bases clipped from V and 2 bases from J, the junction kept 5 bases outside the gene matches. The CDR3 loop spans 16 amino acids. CDR1 is MGHRA, CDR2 YSYEKL, per germline. In DNA form, the CDR3 reads TGCGCCAGCAGCCAAGACCAGGGACTAGCCGCCTACGAGCAGTACTTC. Protein product: CASSQDQGLAAYEQYF.

The rearrangement links TRBV9 to TRBJ2-3; 7 positions agree with TRBD1. V gave up 4 bases and J gave up 6 bases; unmatched junction bases: 11. In germline, CDR1 is SGDLS, CDR2 YYNGEE. This CDR3 has 15 amino acids. The DNA for the CDR3 is TGTGCCAGCAGCTTATGGGACAGCCTGGGGGATACGCAGTATTTT. It yields the protein CASSLWDSLGDTQYF.

This clone came up once. This chain uses TRBV15 with TRBJ1-4, with 8 positions matching TRBD1. With V trimmed by 9 bases and J by 5 bases, 5 bases remained unmatched. In germline, CDR1 is LNHNV, CDR2 YYDKDF (reference sequence). This CDR3 spans 13 amino acids. The DNA for the CDR3 is TGTGCCACTGGGACAGGTTTGAATGAAAAACTGTTTTTT. It encodes CATGTGLNEKLFF.

The V gene is TRBV5-1, the J gene TRBJ2-1; 8 bases are a match to TRBD2. Germline CDR1 reads SGHRS; CDR2 reads YFSETQ. J lost 1 base, V lost 0 bases, and 3 bases had no gene match. This CDR3 is built from 16 residues. CDR3 nucleotide sequence: TGCGCCAGCAGCTTGGGAGCGGGAGTGTCCTACAATGAGCAGTTCTTC. This codes for CASSLGAGVSYNEQFF.

Written as DNA, the CDR3 is TGTGCCAGCAGTCGCCTAAACAGAGACACTGAAGCTTTCTTT. Amino acid sequence: CASSRLNRDTEAFF. The V call is TRBV6-1, the J call TRBJ1-1; unclear D gene. CDR1 and CDR2 (germline): MNHNS, SASEGT. CDR3 length: 14 amino acids. The ends were cut back, 5 bases at V and 3 bases at J, with 13 bases in the middle.

The chain couples TRBV14 to TRBJ2-1; maybe TRBD2 (6 bases). V was clipped by 0 bases and J by 4 bases, with 13 bases between them. This CDR3 is built from 16 residues. Germline V gives CDR1 SGHDN, CDR2 FVKESK. CDR3 protein: CASSQEGASEYNEQFF. CDR3 in DNA: TGTGCCAGCAGCCAAGAAGGGGCTAGCGAATACAATGAGCAGTTCTTC.

J is TRBJ2-5 and V is TRBV5-1, with 8 bases aligning to TRBD2. The CDR3 has 16 amino acids. V gave up 5 bases and J gave up 3 bases; unmatched junction bases: 12. Germline CDR1 reads SGHRS; CDR2 reads YFSETQ. Written as DNA, the CDR3 is TGCGCCAGCAGAATTCGATTTAGCGGGATAGAAGAGACCCAGTACTTC. It encodes CASRIRFSGIEETQYF.

The genes are TRBV5-1 and TRBJ2-7; D is unclear. This CDR3 spans 15 amino acids. The V end lost 7 bases, the J end lost 2 bases, and 19 bases lay between the germline ends. Germline loops: CDR1 SGHRS, CDR2 YFSETQ. In DNA form, the CDR3 reads TGCGCCAGCGGAGATTTAGAACGAATAGCCTACGAGCAGTACTTC. Amino acids: CASGDLERIAYEQYF.

The chain uses TRBV21-1 and TRBJ2-7; TRBD2 reflects the table's D call only, with no check against the DNA. TRBV21-1 constitutes a pseudogene. The CDR3 consists of 14 residues. The CDR3 sequence is CALPGPGLHIPGYF. The CDR3 DNA sequence: TGTGCCTTGCCCGGGCCGGGACTGCACATCCCGGGGTACTTC.

In its sample, this clone was seen once. The gene calls are TRBV10-3 and TRBJ2-3; 8 nucleotides agree with TRBD2. The CDR3 contains 18 residues. Germline values: CDR1 ENHRY, CDR2 SYGVKD. Trimming cost V 0 bases and J 2 bases; bases outside gene matches: 10. The CDR3 bases are TGTGCCATCAGTGAGTCGACTCGGGGGGGAGGTCTCACAGATACGCAGTATTTT. This translates into CAISESTRGGGLTDTQYF.

This chain's CDR3 is CASSNTSGSYEQYF. The CDR3 nucleotides read TGTGCCAGCAGCAACACTAGCGGGTCCTACGAGCAGTACTTC. This chain connects TRBV13 to TRBJ2-7, with 9 bases aligning to TRBD2. The CDR3 covers 14 residues. Germline V gives CDR1 PRHDT, CDR2 FYEKMQ (reference sequence). V gave up 5 bases and J gave up 1 base; unmatched junction bases: 3.

The chain is built from TRBV7-8 and TRBJ1-4; D is undetermined. The CDR3 runs 14 residues. In germline, CDR1 is SGHVS, CDR2 FQNEAQ. The ends were cut back, 2 bases at V and 4 bases at J, with 8 bases in the middle. The CDR3 protein is CASSLSGNNEKLFF. The CDR3 DNA follows: TGTGCCAGCAGCTTAAGCGGGAATAATGAAAAACTGTTTTTT.

CDR3 amino acids: CASRSREGGEQYF. CDR3 DNA sequence: TGTGCCAGCAGGTCCAGGGAGGGGGGCGAGCAGTACTTC. The chain recombines TRBV25-1 with TRBJ2-7; D is possibly TRBD2 (7 bases). The CDR3 contains 13 residues. Trimming left V 6 bases short and J 6 bases short, with 15 bases between. Germline assignment: CDR1 MGHDK and CDR2 SYGVNS.

The rearrangement links TRBV7-9 to TRBJ1-2; D not certain. V lost 0 bases and J lost 8, with 13 bases in between. This CDR3 region has 14 residues. Germline V gene sequence: CDR1 SEHNR, CDR2 FQNEAQ (reference sequence). For the CDR3, the DNA is TGTGCCAGCAGCTTAGCGGAGTGGCGGGAGGGCTACACCTTC. Its protein product is CASSLAEWREGYTF.

The CDR3 loop is CASSLSRTASFYGYTF. The CDR3 nucleotides are TGTGCCAGCAGTTTATCGCGGACAGCCAGTTTCTATGGCTACACCTTC. The chain combines TRBV27 with TRBJ1-2; tentative D call: TRBD1 (6 bases). Germline V CDR1 and CDR2: MNHEY, SMNVEV (reference sequence). Trimming cost V 0 bases and J 4 bases, with 15 bases left between them. The CDR3 is 16 amino acids.

CDR3 bases: TGTGCCAGCAACAGGGGCAGCACCGGGGAGCTGTTTTTT. Translation: CASNRGSTGELFF. V gene TRBV2 combines with J gene TRBJ2-2; 7 bases match TRBD1. Germline CDR1 SNHLY, CDR2 FYNNEI. Unmatched junction bases numbered 3, after V lost 7 bases and J lost 4 bases. This CDR3 spans 13 amino acids.

CDR3 DNA sequence: TGTGCCAGTAGTCCCCGGGACACTAGAGTTACGCAGTATTTT. Encoded protein: CASSPRDTRVTQYF. This chain connects TRBV19 to TRBJ2-3, with D perhaps matching TRBD1 (6 bases). Looked up from germline, CDR1 is LNHDA and CDR2 is SQIVND (reference sequence). This CDR3 contains 14 residues. Trimming cost V 5 bases and J 8 bases, with 17 bases left between them. The whole variable domain, remainder taken from reference TRBV19 and TRBJ2-3, is DGGITQSPKYLFRKEGQNVTLSCEQNLNHDAMYWYRQDPGQGLRLIYYSQIVNDFQKGDIAEGYSVSREKKESFPLTVTSAQKNPTAFYLCASSPRDTRVTQYFGPGTRLTVL.

This sequence joins TRBV2 and TRBJ1-5; the D gene is possibly TRBD1 (6 bases). Per the germline V gene, CDR1 is SNHLY and CDR2 is FYNNEI. The CDR3 runs to 15 residues. The V gene lost 3 bases and the J gene lost 1 base, with 10 bases spanning the gap. The CDR3 reads CASSDWTESNQPQHF. The CDR3 bases are TGTGCCAGCAGTGATTGGACAGAAAGCAATCAGCCCCAGCATTTT.

This clone appeared a single time. The chain is built from TRBV25-1 and TRBJ1-1; weak D call: TRBD1 (5 bases). From germline, CDR1 is MGHDK and CDR2 SYGVNS. The CDR3 spans 16 residues. V lost 1 base and J 2 bases, leaving 14 bases between the germline ends. Written as DNA, the CDR3 is TGTGCCAGCAGTGAATCGAGATTAGGACATAACACTGAAGCTTTCTTT. Its protein is CASSESRLGHNTEAFF.

Worth noting for this clone: The same CDR3 can be traced to other DNA sequences in this sample. The chain joins TRBV27 to TRBJ2-7; D remains ambiguous. This CDR3 is 11 amino acids long. Deletions cut 3 bases from V and 6 bases from J, with 6 bases between. Germline V gene sequence: CDR1 MNHEY, CDR2 SMNVEV (reference sequence). CDR3 protein: CASSFGGEQYF. The CDR3 coding sequence is TGTGCCAGCAGTTTCGGTGGCGAGCAGTACTTC.

V gene TRBV6-1 combines with J gene TRBJ2-7, with TRBD1 matching over 8 bases. This CDR3 comprises 15 residues. The V gene's germline CDR1 is MNHNS and CDR2 SASEGT. Trimming at V came to 5 bases and at J to 5 bases, leaving 11 bases not matched to a gene. CDR3: CASSRGTGISHEQYF. CDR3 nucleotides: TGTGCCAGCAGTCGCGGGACAGGAATTTCCCACGAGCAGTACTTC.